This entry lists 8 T cell receptor beta chains sequenced from one sample in a study of CD8 T cells in ankylosing spondylitis. Each CDR3 protein is one row after TCRdb ran MiXCR on the 5' RACE reads. Of a few hundred thousand distinct CDR3 sequences in the sample, roughly 10% are singletons; the top ten hold 21%. The sequencing sample was made of blood, either unsorted or a sorted T cell fraction (not recorded which). Receptors originate from a male donor with ankylosing spondylitis or in good health (not recorded which).

This clonotype was detected ten times or more. This chain joins TRBV5-1 and TRBJ2-1; tentatively, D is TRBD2 (7 bases). This CDR3 comprises 14 residues. Germline CDR1 is SGHRS and CDR2 is YFSETQ. The V and J ends lost 6 bases and 9 bases respectively, with 19 bases between them. CDR3 residues: CASTVGGGPVEQFF. CDR3 nucleotide sequence: TGCGCCAGCACCGTGGGAGGGGGGCCTGTTGAGCAGTTCTTC.

This clonotype appeared a few times. The gene calls are TRBV12-3 or TRBV12-4 and TRBJ2-7; TRBD1 aligns across 10 bases. The CDR3 sequence is 15 residues long. Trimming cost V 5 bases and J 6 bases; bases outside gene matches: 10. CDR3 sequence (DNA): TGTGCCAGCAGTCGCGTGGGACAGGGGAGGCTCGAGCAGTACTTC. This encodes CASSRVGQGRLEQYF.

The V gene is TRBV12-3 or TRBV12-4, the J gene TRBJ1-4, with TRBD1 as a possible D gene (6 bases). CDR3 length: 16 amino acids. With 5 bases removed from V and 7 bases from J, the gap between germline ends came to 20 bases. Here the CDR3 reads CASSPSRQAVFEKLFF. The CDR3 DNA reads TGTGCCAGCAGTCCTTCTCGACAGGCAGTGTTTGAAAAACTGTTTTTT.

Here the CDR3 reads CASSFRGTETQYF. In DNA, the CDR3 is TGTGCCAGCAGCTTTCGGGGGACAGAGACCCAGTACTTC. The V and J genes are TRBV7-8 and TRBJ2-5; tentatively, D is TRBD2 (6 bases). This CDR3 has 13 residues. The V and J ends lost 3 bases and 4 bases respectively, with 9 bases between them. Germline V gene data show CDR1 as SGHVS and CDR2 as FQNEAQ.

CDR3: CASSYGGTGVYEQYF. DNA of the CDR3: TGTGCCAGCAGCTACGGAGGGACAGGGGTTTACGAGCAGTACTTC. V gene TRBV6-5 combines with J gene TRBJ2-7; 10 nucleotides line up with TRBD1. This CDR3 is 15 amino acids long. CDR1 and CDR2 from the germline V gene are MNHEY and SVGAGI. V shed 6 bases, J shed 4 bases, and the junction held 9 bases outside the gene matches.

This clonotype was counted a few times. The chain links TRBV6-5 to TRBJ1-3; D call uncertain. V was trimmed by 10 bases and J by 1 base, leaving 8 bases between them. Per the germline V gene, CDR1 is MNHEY and CDR2 is SVGAGI. This CDR3 region has 12 residues. The CDR3 DNA follows: TGTGCCACCTGGAATTCTGGAAACACCATATATTTT. Translation gives CATWNSGNTIYF.

The chain links TRBV11-2 to TRBJ2-5, with 9 positions matching TRBD2. The length of the CDR3 is 18 residues. Germline CDR1 SGHAT, CDR2 FQNNGV. The J segment lost 0 bases and the V segment lost 3 bases, leaving 11 bases of the junction unmatched. CDR3 in amino acids: CASSFLAGRPINQETQYF. DNA for the CDR3: TGTGCCAGCAGCTTTCTAGCGGGGCGACCTATCAACCAAGAGACCCAGTACTTC.

This clonotype was seen at least ten times. The chain joins TRBV5-1 to TRBJ1-1; maybe TRBD1 (5 bases). Germline CDR1 is SGHRS and CDR2 is YFSETQ. V was shortened by 3 bases and J by 1 base, with 10 bases between the two germline ends. CDR3 length: 14 residues. CDR3 bases: TGCGCCAGCAGCTCGACAGCCTCGAACACTGAAGCTTTCTTT. Its translation: CASSSTASNTEAFF.